The 3 T cell receptor beta chains below were found in one sample sequenced in a study of blood T cells in healthy people across ages. Alongside a J-beta primer mix, a sample-barcoded 5' primer served in a second PCR lasting about 7 to 12 cycles. One entry per CDR3 protein, called by TCRdb with MiXCR from the 5' RACE reads. In the table there are about 1.8 million distinct CDR3 sequences, roughly 52% of which are singletons. Sequencing used blood. These receptors originate from a woman in her forties in good health.

This chain uses TRBV6-5 with TRBJ2-7, with TRBD1 identical over 8 bases. The CDR3 sequence is 17 residues long. V shed 0 bases, J shed 1 base, and the junction held 8 bases outside the gene matches. The germline V gene encodes CDR1 MNHEY and CDR2 SVGAGI. In DNA, the CDR3 is TGTGCCAGCAGTTACTCCCTTTCAGGGGGCCCATCCTACGAGCAGTACTTC. Translated: CASSYSLSGGPSYEQYF.

The V call is TRBV20-1, the J call TRBJ1-2; possibly TRBD1 for D (6 bases). Germline CDR1 is DFQATT and CDR2 is SNEGSKA (reference sequence). V shed 3 bases and J shed 2 bases, with 25 bases lying between them. This CDR3 contains 18 residues. DNA for the CDR3: TGCAGTGCTAGTTTCCTCTCTACCACTATCGGGGGCAACTATGGCTACACCTTC. Translated, it gives CSASFLSTTIGGNYGYTF.

This chain uses TRBV20-1 with TRBJ1-4, with a possible D match to TRBD1 (5 bases). V lost 0 bases and J 5 bases, leaving 10 bases between the germline ends. The germline V gene has CDR1 DFQATT and CDR2 SNEGSKA (reference sequence). The CDR3 runs 14 residues. The CDR3 sequence is CSARDPRENEKLFF. The CDR3 DNA sequence: TGCAGTGCTAGAGATCCCAGGGAAAATGAAAAACTGTTTTTT.